The rows below give T cell receptor beta chains drawn from one sample of a study of OX40 agonist ivuxolimab in advanced cancers. The method was immunoSEQ multiplex PCR; TCRdb's version includes in-frame clones alone and lacks a portion of them. The top ten clones hold roughly 4.9% of a sample with 50,000 to 60,000 clones, approximately 87% of them seen once. The specimen was CD4+ or CD8+ T cells sorted from blood, collected in a trial of the OX40 agonist ivuxolimab. These receptors were taken from an adult with an advanced solid tumor such as melanoma, head and neck, liver or kidney cancer. CDR3s include the opening cysteine and the closing phenylalanine or tryptophan. The D gene is left open where the match is weak. The size entry is marked missing in some rows and otherwise reads once, few, many or a size class.

j_gene | d_gene | v_gene | abundance | CDR3nt | CDR3aa
TRBJ2-1 | NA | TRBV21-1 | NA | TGTGCCAGCATCCGAGGGCGGTACAATGAGCAGTTCTTC | CASIRGRYNEQFF
TRBJ1-4 | NA | TRBV13 | NA | TGTGCCAGCAGCTTATGGGGGGTCAATGAAAAACTGTTTTTT | CASSLWGVNEKLFF
TRBJ2-7 | NA | TRBV12-1 | NA | TGTGCCCCCCCGGACGACTACGAGCAGTACTTC | CAPPDDYEQYF
TRBJ2-1 | TRBD2 | TRBV9 | NA | TGTGCCAGCAGCAGGGGACTAGCGGGCTCCTACAATGAGCAGTTCTTC | CASSRGLAGSYNEQFF
TRBJ1-1 | NA | TRBV28 | NA | TGTGCCAGCAGTGGGACCGTTAGTGCCTCTGAAGCTTTCTTT | CASSGTVSASEAFF
TRBJ1-5 | NA | TRBV28 | NA | TGTGCCAGCAGAATTCCGAATAGCAATCAGCCCCAGCATTTT | CASRIPNSNQPQHF
TRBJ2-2 | NA | TRBV9 | once | TGTGCCAGCAGCGTATCCGGGGGGAACACCGGGGAGCTGTTTTTT | CASSVSGGNTGELFF
TRBJ2-7 | NA | TRBV18 | NA | TGTGCCAGCTCCCCTTTTGGGGGTGACGAGCAGTACTTC | CASSPFGGDEQYF
TRBJ1-6 | NA | TRBV30 | NA | TGTGCCTGGAGTGTACAGGATGGCTCACCCCTCCACTTT | CAWSVQDGSPLHF
TRBJ1-3 | NA | TRBV10-3 | NA | TGTGCCATCAACCCAGGGACCTCTGGAAACACCATATATTTT | CAINPGTSGNTIYF